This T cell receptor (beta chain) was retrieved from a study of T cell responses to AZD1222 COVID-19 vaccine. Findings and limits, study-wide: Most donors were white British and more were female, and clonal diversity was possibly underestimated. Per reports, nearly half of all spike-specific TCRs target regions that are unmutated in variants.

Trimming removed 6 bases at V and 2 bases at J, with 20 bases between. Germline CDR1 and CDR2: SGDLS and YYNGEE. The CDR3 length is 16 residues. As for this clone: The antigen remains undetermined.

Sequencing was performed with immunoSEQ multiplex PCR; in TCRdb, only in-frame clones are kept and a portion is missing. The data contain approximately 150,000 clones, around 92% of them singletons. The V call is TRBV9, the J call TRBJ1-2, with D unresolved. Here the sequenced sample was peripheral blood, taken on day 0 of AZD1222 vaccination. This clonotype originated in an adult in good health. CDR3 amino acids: CASTGGIDSGNYGYTF. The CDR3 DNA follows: TGTGCCAGCACCGGAGGAATTGATTCGGGGAACTATGGCTACACCTTC.